These 5 T cell receptor beta chains were sequenced from one sample in a study of T cell changes during pregnancy in multiple sclerosis. Repertoires were generated with immunoSEQ multiplex PCR, while TCRdb's copy carries only in-frame clones and drops some. The sample holds 50,000 or so clones, around 92% seen once. Material: CD4+ T cells from peripheral blood mononuclear cells, obtained in the third trimester of pregnancy. These receptors all stem from a female donor with multiple sclerosis, enrolled in a pregnancy study.

This clone came up once. The rearrangement joins TRBV7-2 to TRBJ1-2; D is undetermined. CDR3 length: 12 amino acids. Trimming removed 5 bases from V and 5 bases from J, with 9 bases in between. Germline CDR1 reads SGHTA; CDR2 reads FQGNSA. The CDR3, as DNA: TGTGCCAGCAGCGCCGGGTCATATGGCTACACCTTC. Residues: CASSAGSYGYTF.

This rearrangement joins TRBV2 to TRBJ1-5; TRBD1 aligns across 8 bases. Germline CDR1 reads SNHLY; CDR2 reads FYNNEI. CDR3 size: 15 residues. J gave up 4 bases and V 6 bases, and 8 bases lay outside the gene matches. CDR3: CASRQDRARNQPQHF. CDR3 DNA sequence: TGTGCCAGCAGACAGGACAGGGCCCGTAATCAGCCCCAGCATTTT. Filled out from reference TRBV2 and TRBJ1-5, the complete variable domain reads EPEVTQTPSHQVTQMGQEVILRCVPISNHLYFYWYRQILGQKVEFLVSFYNNEISEKSEIFDDQFSVERPDGSNFTLKIRSTKLEDSAMYFCASRQDRARNQPQHFGDGTRLSIL.

V and J are TRBV6-1 and TRBJ1-5; D is uncertain. Per germline, CDR1 MNHNS and CDR2 SASEGT. CDR3 size: 14 residues. V dropped 0 bases and J dropped 7 bases, with 10 bases sitting between them. CDR3 bases: TGTGCCAGCAGTGAAGCAGGAGGGAGGCAGCCCCAGCATTTT. It yields the protein CASSEAGGRQPQHF.

This clone has just a few counts. The chain has TRBV7-2 and TRBJ1-2; 7 positions match TRBD1. The J segment lost 4 bases and the V segment lost 4 bases, leaving 0 bases of the junction unmatched. Looked up from germline, CDR1 is SGHTA and CDR2 is FQGNSA. This CDR3 has 12 residues. The DNA of the CDR3 is TGTGCCAGCAGCTCAGGGGGCTATGGCTACACCTTC. This encodes CASSSGGYGYTF.

The CDR3 region has the DNA TGTGCCAGCAGTGAATGGAGGGGACGTGGCAATCAGCCCCAGCATTTT. Translation gives CASSEWRGRGNQPQHF. The chain is built from TRBV6-1 and TRBJ1-5, with a weak D call TRBD1 (5 bases). Germline V gives CDR1 MNHNS, CDR2 SASEGT. This CDR3 spans 16 amino acids. Trimming took off 2 bases at V and 2 bases at J, with 13 bases between the two ends.